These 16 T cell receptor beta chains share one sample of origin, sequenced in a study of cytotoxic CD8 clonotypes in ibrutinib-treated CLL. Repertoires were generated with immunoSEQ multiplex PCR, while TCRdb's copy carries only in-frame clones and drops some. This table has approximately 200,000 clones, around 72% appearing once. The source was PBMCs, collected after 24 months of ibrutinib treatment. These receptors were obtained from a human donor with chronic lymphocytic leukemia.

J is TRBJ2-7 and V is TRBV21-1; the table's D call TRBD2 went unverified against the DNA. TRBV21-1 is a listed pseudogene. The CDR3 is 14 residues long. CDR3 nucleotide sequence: TGTGCCAGCAGCTTCCGGGACTTCGACTACGAGCAGTACTTC. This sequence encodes CASSFRDFDYEQYF.

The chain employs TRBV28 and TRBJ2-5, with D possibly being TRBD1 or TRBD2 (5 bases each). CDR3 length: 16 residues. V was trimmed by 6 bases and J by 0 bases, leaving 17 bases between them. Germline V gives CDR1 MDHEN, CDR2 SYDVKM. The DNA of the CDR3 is TGTGCCAGCAGCCGAGCGAGGGGTTTTAACCAAGAGACCCAGTACTTC. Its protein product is CASSRARGFNQETQYF.

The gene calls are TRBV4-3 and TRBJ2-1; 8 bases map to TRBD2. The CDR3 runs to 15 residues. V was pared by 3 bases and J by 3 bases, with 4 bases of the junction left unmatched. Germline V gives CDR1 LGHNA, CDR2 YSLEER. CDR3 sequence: CASSHSGEYYNEQFF. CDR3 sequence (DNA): TGCGCCAGCAGCCATAGCGGGGAGTACTACAATGAGCAGTTCTTC.

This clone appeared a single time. CDR3 protein: CASSYSSSTNQPQHF. The CDR3, as DNA: TGTGCCAGCAGTTACTCGTCCTCCACCAATCAGCCCCAGCATTTT. The chain employs TRBV6-6 and TRBJ1-5; D not certain. Trimming took off 0 bases at V and 3 bases at J, with 9 bases between the two ends. Germline V gives CDR1 MNHNY, CDR2 SVGAGI (reference sequence). The CDR3 has 15 residues.

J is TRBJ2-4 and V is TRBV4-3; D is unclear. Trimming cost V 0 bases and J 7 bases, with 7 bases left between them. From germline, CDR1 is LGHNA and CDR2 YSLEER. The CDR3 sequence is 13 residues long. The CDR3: CASSQDLRNIQYF. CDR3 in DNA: TGCGCCAGCAGCCAAGACCTACGGAACATTCAGTACTTC.

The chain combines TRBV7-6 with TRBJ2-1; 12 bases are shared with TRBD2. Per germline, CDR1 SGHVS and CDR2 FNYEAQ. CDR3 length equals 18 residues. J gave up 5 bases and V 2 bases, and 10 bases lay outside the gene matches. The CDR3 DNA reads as TGTGCCAGCAGCTTAAGGAGCCCGAGACTAGCGGGAGACAATGAGCAGTTCTTC. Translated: CASSLRSPRLAGDNEQFF.

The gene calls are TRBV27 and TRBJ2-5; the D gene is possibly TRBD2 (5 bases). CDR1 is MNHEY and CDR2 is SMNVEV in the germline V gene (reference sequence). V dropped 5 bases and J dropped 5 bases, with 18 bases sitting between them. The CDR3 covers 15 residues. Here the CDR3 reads CASSLRGGEWETQYF. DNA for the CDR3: TGTGCCAGCAGTCTCCGGGGTGGGGAGTGGGAGACCCAGTACTTC.

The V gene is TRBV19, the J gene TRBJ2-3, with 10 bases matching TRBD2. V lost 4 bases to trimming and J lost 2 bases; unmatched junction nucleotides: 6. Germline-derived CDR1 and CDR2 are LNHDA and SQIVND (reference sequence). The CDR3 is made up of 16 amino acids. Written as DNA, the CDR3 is TGTGCCAGTAGTACCACTAGCGGGACCCTCACAGATACGCAGTATTTT. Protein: CASSTTSGTLTDTQYF.

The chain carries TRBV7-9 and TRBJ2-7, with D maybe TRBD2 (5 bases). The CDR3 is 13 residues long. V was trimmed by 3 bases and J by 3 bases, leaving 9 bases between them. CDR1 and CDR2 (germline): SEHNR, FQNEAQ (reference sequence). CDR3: CASSFVRDYEQYF. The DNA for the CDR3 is TGTGCCAGCAGCTTCGTCCGGGACTACGAGCAGTACTTC.

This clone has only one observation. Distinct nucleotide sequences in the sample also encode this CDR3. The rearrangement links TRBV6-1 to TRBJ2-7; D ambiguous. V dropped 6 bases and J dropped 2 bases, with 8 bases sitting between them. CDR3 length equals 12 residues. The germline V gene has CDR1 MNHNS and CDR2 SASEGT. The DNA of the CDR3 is TGTGCCAGCAGCCGAACTACCTACGAGCAGTACTTC. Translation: CASSRTTYEQYF.

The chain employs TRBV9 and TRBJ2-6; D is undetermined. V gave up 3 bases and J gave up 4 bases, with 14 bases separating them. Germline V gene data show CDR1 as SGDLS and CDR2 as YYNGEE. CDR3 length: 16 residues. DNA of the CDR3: TGTGCCAGCAGCGGCAGTAAGTACCGAGGGGCCAACGTCCTGACTTTC. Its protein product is CASSGSKYRGANVLTF.

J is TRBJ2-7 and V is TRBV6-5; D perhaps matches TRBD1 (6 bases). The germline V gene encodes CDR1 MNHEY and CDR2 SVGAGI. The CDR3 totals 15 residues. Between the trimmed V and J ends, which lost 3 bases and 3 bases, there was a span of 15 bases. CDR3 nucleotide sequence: TGTGCCAGCAGTTATTATCAGGGGAGTGGCTACGAGCAGTACTTC. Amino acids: CASSYYQGSGYEQYF.

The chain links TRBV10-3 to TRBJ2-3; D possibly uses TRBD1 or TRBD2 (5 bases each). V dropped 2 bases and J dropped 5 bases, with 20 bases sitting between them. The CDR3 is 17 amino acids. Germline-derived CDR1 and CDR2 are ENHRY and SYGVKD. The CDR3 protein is CAISEMEERSGQDTQYF. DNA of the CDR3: TGTGCCATCAGTGAGATGGAGGAGAGGTCAGGGCAAGATACGCAGTATTTT.

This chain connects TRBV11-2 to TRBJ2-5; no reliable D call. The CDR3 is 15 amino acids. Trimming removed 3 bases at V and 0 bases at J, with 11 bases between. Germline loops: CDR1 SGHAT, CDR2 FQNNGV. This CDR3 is CASSFGLFYQETQYF. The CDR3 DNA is TGTGCCAGCAGCTTTGGTCTCTTCTACCAAGAGACCCAGTACTTC.

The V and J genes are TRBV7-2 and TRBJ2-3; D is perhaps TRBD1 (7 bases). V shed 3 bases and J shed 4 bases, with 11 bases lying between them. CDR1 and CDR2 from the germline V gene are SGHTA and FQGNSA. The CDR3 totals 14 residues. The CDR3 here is CASSLQGGADTQYF. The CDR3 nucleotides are TGTGCCAGCAGCTTGCAGGGGGGCGCAGATACGCAGTATTTT.

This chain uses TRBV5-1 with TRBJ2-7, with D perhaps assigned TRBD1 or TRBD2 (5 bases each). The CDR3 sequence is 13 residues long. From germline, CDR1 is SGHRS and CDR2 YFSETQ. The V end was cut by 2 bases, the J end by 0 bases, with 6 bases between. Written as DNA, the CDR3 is TGCGCCAGCAGCTTTGGGGGCTCCTACGAGCAGTACTTC. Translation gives CASSFGGSYEQYF.